This TCR beta chain originates from a study of T cells in Graves' hyperthyroidism and ophthalmopathy. Looking at the study overall: The initial diagnosis was the point when peripheral blood was collected, ahead of any treatment. Study-wide points: A model of 13 V-J features distinguished ophthalmopathy from stable hyperthyroidism. Among thyroid clonotypes expanded above 0.001, most also appeared in blood.

This clonotype was seen repeatedly, ten times or more. Its antigen remains unidentified. The CDR3 is made up of 14 amino acids. With V trimmed by 2 bases and J by 0 bases, 2 bases remained unmatched. Germline V CDR1 and CDR2: DFQATT, SNEGSKA (reference sequence). It was RNA transcripts that yielded the amplified TCR beta CDR3 regions. With the HTBI primer set, the TCR CDR3 went through a first round of RT-PCR. A single record per CDR3 protein comes from TCRdb applying MiXCR to the multiplex PCR reads. The data hold 370,000 or so distinct CDR3 sequences, with approximately 15% observed a single time. The chain links TRBV20-1 to TRBJ1-1; 8 bases map to TRBD1. The sequence derives from a woman between 18 and 29 years old with Graves' hyperthyroidism that later progressed to Graves' ophthalmopathy. Input material: blood. As DNA, the CDR3 is TGCAGTGCTAGAACAGGGGGGATGAACACTGAAGCTTTCTTT. Translation: CSARTGGMNTEAFF.